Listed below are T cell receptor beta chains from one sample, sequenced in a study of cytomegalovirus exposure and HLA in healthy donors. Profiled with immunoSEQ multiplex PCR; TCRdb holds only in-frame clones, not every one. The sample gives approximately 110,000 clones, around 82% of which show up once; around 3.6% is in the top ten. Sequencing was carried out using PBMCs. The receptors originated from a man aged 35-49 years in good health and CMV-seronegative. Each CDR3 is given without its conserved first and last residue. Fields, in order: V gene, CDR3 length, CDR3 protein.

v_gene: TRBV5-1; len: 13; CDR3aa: ASSRPSGGYNEQF
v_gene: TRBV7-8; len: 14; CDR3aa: ASSLDYRGPGNTIY
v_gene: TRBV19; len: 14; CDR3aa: ATQYRGAGVRYGYT
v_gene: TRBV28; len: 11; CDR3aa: ASRIGGAYEQY
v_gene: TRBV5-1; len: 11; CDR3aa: ASRAGGTDTQY
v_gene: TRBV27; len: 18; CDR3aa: ASSSYTLTGGMAGANVLT
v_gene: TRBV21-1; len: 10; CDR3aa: ASLGPRETQY
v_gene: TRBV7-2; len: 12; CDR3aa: ASSLSPDSPEAF
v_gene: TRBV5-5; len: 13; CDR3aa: ASGETGSSYNEQF
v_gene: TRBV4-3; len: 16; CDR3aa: ASSQVVVTSGDSYEQY
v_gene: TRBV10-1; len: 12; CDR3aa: ASSAGGFAYEQY
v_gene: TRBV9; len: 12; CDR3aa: ASSAGTGNHEQY
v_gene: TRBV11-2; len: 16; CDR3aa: ASSLVPTRQATNEKLF
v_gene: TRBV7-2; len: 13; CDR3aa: ASSLSATSSYEQY
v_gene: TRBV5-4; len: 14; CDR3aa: ASSLEPGQGAYEQY
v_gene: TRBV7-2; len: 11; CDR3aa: ASSLRSAAGQY
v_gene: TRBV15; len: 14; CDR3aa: ATSRVRENRDQPQH
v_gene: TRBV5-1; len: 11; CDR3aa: ASSLGVSYEQY
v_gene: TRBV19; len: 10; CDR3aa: ASGTGPKPQH
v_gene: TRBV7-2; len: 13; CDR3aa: ASSQRDRVAGELF
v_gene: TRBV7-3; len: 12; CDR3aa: ASSLNPREETQY
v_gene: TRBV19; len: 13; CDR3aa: ASSVIQTGADEQF
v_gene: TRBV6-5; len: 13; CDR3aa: ASSYNSAAGETQY
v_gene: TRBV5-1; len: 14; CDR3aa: ASSGDLAGGYNEQF
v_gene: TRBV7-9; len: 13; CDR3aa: ASSPGNLMNTEAF
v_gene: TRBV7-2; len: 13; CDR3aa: ASSLRLAGTGELF
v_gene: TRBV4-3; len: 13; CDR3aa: ASSQARQGASEQY